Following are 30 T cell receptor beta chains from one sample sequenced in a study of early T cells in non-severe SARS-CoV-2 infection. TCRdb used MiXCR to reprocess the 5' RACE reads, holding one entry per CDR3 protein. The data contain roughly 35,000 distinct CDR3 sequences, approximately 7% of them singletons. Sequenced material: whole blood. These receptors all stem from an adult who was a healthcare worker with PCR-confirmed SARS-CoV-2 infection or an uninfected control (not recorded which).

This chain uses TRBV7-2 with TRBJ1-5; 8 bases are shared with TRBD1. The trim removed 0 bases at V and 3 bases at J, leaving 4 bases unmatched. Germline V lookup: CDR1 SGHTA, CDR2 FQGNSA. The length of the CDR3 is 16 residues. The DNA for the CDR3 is TGTGCCAGCAGCTTAGCCCCAGGGGGCAACAATCAGCCCCAGCATTTT. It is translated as CASSLAPGGNNQPQHF.

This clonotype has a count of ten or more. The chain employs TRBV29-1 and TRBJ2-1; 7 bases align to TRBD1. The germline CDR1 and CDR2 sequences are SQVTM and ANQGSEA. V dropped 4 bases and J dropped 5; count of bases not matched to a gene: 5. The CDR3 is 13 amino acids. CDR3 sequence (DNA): TGCAGCGTTGTGGGTGACAGGGACAATGAGCAGTTCTTC. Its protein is CSVVGDRDNEQFF.

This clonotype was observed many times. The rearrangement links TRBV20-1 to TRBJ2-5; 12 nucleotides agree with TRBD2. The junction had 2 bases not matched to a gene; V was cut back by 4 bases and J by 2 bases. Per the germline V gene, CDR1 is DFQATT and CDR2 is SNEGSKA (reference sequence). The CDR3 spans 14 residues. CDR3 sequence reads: CSAKTSGGQETQYF. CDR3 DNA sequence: TGCAGTGCTAAAACTAGCGGGGGGCAAGAGACCCAGTACTTC.

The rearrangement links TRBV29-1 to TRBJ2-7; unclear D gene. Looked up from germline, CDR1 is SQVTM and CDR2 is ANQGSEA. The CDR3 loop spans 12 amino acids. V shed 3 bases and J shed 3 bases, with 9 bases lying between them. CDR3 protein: CSVEAGDYEQYF. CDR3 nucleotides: TGCAGCGTTGAGGCAGGAGACTACGAGCAGTACTTC.

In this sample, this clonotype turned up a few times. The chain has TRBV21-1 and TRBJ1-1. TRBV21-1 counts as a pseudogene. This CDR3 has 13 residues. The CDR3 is CASRKGEATEAFF. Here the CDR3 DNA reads TGTGCCAGCAGAAAAGGCGAGGCTACTGAAGCTTTCTTT.

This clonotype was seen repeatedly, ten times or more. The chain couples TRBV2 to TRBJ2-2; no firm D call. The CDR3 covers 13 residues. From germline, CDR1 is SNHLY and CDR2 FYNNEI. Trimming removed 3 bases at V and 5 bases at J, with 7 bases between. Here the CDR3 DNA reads TGTGCCAGCAGTGAGACGCGGACCGGGGAGCTGTTTTTT. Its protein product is CASSETRTGELFF. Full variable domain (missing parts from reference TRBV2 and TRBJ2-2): EPEVTQTPSHQVTQMGQEVILRCVPISNHLYFYWYRQILGQKVEFLVSFYNNEISEKSEIFDDQFSVERPDGSNFTLKIRSTKLEDSAMYFCASSETRTGELFFGEGSRLTVL.

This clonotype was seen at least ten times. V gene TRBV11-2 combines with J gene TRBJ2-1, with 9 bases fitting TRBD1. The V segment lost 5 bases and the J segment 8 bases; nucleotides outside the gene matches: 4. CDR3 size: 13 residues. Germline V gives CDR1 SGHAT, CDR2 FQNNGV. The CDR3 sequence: CASSGQGFDEQFF. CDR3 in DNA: TGTGCCAGCAGCGGACAGGGGTTCGATGAGCAGTTCTTC.

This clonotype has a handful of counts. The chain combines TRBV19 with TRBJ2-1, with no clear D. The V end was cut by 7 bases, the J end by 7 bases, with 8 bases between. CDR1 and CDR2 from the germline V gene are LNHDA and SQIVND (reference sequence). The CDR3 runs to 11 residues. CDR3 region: CASTAPNEQFF. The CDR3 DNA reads TGTGCCAGTACCGCCCCTAATGAGCAGTTCTTC.

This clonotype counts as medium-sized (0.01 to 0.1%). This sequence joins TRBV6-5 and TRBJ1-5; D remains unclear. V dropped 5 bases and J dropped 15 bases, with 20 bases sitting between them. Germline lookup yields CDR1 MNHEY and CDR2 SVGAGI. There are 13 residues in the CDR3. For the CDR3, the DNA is TGTGCCAGCAGTCCCCACGCTGCTAACCAGTGGCATTTT. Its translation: CASSPHAANQWHF.

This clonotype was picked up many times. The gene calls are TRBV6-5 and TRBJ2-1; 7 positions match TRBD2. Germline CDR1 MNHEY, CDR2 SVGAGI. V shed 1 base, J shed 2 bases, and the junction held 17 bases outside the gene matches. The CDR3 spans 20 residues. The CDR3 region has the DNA TGTGCCAGCAGTTACTTTATACCTAGCGGCCCCAGCGGAACCTACAATGAGCAGTTCTTC. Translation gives CASSYFIPSGPSGTYNEQFF.

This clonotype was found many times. The CDR3: CASSLDPIAGGYREQFF. The DNA for the CDR3 is TGCGCCAGCAGCTTGGACCCTATAGCGGGAGGGTATCGTGAGCAGTTCTTC. The chain carries TRBV5-1 and TRBJ2-1; 11 positions agree with TRBD2. The J segment lost 9 bases and the V segment lost 0 bases, leaving 11 bases of the junction unmatched. Germline V CDR1 and CDR2: SGHRS, YFSETQ. There are 17 residues in the CDR3. Full variable domain (remainder filled in from reference TRBV5-1 and TRBJ2-1): KAGVTQTPRYLIKTRGQQVTLSCSPISGHRSVSWYQQTPGQGLQFLFEYFSETQRNKGNFPGRFSGRQFSNSRSEMNVSTLELGDSALYLCASSLDPIAGGYREQFFGPGTRLTVL.

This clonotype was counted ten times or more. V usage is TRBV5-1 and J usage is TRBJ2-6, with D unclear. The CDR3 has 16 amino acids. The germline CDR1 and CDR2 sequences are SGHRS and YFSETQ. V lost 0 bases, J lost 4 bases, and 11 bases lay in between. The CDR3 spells CASSLERQGGANVLTF. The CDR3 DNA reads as TGCGCCAGCAGCTTGGAAAGGCAAGGAGGGGCCAACGTCCTGACTTTC.

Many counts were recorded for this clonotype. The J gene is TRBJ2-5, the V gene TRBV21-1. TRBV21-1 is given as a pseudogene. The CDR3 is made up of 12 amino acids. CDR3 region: CASSEALETQYF. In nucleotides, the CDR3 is TGTGCCAGCAGCGAAGCATTGGAGACCCAGTACTTC.

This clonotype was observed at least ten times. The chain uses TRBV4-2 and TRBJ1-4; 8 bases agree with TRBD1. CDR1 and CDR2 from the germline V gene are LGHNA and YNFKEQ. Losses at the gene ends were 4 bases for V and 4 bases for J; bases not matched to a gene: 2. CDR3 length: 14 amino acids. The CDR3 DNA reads TGTGCCAGCAGCCCGGACAGGGTTAATGAAAAACTGTTTTTT. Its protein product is CASSPDRVNEKLFF.

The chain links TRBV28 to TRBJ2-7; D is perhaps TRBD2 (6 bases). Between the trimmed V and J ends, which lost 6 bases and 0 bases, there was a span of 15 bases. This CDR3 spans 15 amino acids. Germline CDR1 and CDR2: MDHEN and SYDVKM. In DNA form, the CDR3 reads TGTGCCAGCAGCCCGGGACTCCTGACCTCCTACGAGCAGTACTTC. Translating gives CASSPGLLTSYEQYF.

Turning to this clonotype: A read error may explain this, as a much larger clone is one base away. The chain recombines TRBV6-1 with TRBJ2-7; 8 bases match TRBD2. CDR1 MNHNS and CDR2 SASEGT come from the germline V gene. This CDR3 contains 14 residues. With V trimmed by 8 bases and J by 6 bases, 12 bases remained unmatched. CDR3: CASGLAGSSFEQYF. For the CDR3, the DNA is TGTGCCAGCGGATTAGCGGGATCTAGCTTCGAGCAGTACTTC.

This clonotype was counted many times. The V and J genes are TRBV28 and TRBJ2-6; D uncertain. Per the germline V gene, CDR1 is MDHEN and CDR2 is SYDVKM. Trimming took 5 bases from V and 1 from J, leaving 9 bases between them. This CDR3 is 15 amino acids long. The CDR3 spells CASSPRLSGANVLTF. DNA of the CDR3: TGTGCCAGCAGTCCTAGACTTTCTGGGGCCAACGTCCTGACTTTC.

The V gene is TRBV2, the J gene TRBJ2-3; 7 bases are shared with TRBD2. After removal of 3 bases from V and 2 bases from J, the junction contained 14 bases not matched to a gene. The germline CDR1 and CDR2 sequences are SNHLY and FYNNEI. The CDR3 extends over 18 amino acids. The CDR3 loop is CASSDPGEGGTNTDTQYF. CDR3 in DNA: TGTGCCAGCAGTGATCCCGGGGAGGGCGGCACAAACACAGATACGCAGTATTTT.

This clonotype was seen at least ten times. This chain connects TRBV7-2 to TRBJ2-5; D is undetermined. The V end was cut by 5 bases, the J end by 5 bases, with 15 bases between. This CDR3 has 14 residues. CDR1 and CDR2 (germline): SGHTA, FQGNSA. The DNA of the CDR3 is TGTGCCAGCAGCCCCTGGGAAGGATCGGAGACCCAGTACTTC. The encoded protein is CASSPWEGSETQYF.

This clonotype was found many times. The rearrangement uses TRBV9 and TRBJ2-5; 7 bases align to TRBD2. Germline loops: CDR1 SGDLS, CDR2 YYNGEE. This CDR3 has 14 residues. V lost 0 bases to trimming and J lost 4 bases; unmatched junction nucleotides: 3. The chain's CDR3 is CASSVGREGETQYF. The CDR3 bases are TGTGCCAGCAGCGTAGGGAGGGAGGGAGAGACCCAGTACTTC.

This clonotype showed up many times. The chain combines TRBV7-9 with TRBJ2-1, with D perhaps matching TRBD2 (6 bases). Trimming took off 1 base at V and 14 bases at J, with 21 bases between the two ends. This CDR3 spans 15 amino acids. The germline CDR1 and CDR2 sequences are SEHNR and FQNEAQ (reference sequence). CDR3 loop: CASSLGRMGPGEKFF. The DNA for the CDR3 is TGTGCCAGCAGCTTAGGTCGTATGGGCCCGGGGGAAAAGTTCTTC.

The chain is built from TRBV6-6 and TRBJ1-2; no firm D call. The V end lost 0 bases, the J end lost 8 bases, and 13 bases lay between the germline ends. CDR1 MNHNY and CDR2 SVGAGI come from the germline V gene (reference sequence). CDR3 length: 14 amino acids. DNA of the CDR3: TGTGCCAGCAGTTACTCGTCCGGAGGGCGAGGCTACACCTTC. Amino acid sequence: CASSYSSGGRGYTF.

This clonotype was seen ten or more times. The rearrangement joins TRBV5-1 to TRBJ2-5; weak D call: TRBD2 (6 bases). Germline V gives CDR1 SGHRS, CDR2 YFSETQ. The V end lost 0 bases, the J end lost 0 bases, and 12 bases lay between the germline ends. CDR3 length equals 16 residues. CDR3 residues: CASSLVASANQETQYF. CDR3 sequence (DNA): TGCGCCAGCAGCTTGGTGGCTAGCGCCAACCAAGAGACCCAGTACTTC.

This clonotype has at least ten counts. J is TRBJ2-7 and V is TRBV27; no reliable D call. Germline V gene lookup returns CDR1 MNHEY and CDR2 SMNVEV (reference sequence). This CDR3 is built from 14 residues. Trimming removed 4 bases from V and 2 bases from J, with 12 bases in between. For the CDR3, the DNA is TGTGCCAGCAGTTCCTCGACGGGCACCTACGAGCAGTACTTC. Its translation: CASSSSTGTYEQYF.

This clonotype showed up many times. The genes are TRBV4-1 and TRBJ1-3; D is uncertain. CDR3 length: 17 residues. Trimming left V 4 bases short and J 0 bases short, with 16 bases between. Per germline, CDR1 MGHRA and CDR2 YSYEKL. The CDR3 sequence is CASSLTSQAFSGNTIYF. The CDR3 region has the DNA TGCGCCAGCAGCCTCACGTCGCAGGCTTTCTCTGGAAACACCATATATTTT.

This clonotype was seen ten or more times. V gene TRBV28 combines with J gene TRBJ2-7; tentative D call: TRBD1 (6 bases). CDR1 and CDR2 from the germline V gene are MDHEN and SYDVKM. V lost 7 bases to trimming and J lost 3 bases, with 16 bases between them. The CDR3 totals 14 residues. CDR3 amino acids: CASTFGTLGYEQYF. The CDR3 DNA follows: TGTGCCAGCACCTTCGGGACATTAGGCTACGAGCAGTACTTC.

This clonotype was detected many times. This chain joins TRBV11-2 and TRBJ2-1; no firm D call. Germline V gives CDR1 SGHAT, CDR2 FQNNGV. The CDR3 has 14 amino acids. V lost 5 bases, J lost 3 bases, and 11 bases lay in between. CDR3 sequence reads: CASSLRLDYNEQFF. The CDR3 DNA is TGTGCCAGCAGCCTCCGGCTGGACTACAATGAGCAGTTCTTC.

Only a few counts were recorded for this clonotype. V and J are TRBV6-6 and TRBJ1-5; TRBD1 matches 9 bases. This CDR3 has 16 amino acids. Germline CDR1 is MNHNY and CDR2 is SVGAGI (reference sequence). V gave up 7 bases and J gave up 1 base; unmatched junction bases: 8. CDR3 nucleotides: TGTGCCAGCACCAGTACAGGGGGCCGGAGCAATCAGCCCCAGCATTTT. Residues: CASTSTGGRSNQPQHF.

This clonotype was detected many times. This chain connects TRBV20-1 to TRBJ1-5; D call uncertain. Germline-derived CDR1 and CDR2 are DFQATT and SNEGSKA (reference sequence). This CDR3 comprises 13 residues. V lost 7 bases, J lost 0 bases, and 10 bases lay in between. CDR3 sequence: CSVGDYSNQPQHF. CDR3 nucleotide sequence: TGCAGTGTGGGTGATTATAGCAATCAGCCCCAGCATTTT.

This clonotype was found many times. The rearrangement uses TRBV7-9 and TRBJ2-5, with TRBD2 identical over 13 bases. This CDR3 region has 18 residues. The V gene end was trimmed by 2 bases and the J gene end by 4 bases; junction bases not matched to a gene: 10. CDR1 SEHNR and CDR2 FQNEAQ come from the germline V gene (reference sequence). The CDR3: CASSLTRRTSGSGETQYF. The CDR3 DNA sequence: TGTGCCAGCAGCTTAACCCGCCGGACTAGCGGGAGTGGAGAGACCCAGTACTTC.